The clone carrying this T cell receptor (beta chain) was picked up one time. Its antigen is unknown. This specimen belongs to a study of T cell responses to AZD1222 COVID-19 vaccine. Study details: Second doses at about 4 or about 12 weeks were pooled.

Germline CDR1 reads LGHNA; CDR2 reads YSLEER. Losses at the gene ends were 1 base for V and 8 bases for J; bases not matched to a gene: 8. This CDR3 is 15 amino acids long. Clones were read by immunoSEQ multiplex PCR, and TCRdb kept only the in-frame ones, dropping some. The sample lists over 150,000 clones; 88% were seen once. Overall study findings and caveats: Epitopes outside B.1.351 and B.1.1.7 mutated regions reportedly drew nearly half of spike TCRs. The study found vaccine-associated CD4 TCRs spanning spike, dominant at 160-218 and 743-854.

Specimen: peripheral blood, collected on day 0 of AZD1222 vaccination. V and J are TRBV4-3 and TRBJ1-2; 9 nucleotides align to TRBD1. This sequence was found in an adult in good health. For the CDR3, the DNA is TGCGCCAGCAGCCAAGGCGGGGGACAGGGAGGCGGCTACACCTTC. This encodes CASSQGGGQGGGYTF.